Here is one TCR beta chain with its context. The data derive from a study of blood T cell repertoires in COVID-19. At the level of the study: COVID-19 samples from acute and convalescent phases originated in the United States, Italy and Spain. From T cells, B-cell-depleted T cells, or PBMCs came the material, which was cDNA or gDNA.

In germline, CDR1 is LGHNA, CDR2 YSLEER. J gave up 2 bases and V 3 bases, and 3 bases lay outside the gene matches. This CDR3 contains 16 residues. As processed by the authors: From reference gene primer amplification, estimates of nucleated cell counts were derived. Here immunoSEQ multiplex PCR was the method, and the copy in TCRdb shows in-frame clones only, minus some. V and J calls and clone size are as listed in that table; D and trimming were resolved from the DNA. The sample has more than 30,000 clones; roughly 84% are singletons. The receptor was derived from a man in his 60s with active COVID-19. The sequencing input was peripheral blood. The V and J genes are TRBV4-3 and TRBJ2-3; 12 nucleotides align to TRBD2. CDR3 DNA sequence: TGCGCCAGCAGCCACACTAGCGGGAGGTACACAGATACGCAGTATTTT. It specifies CASSHTSGRYTDTQYF.